These T cell receptor beta chains were read from a single sample in a study of blood T cell repertoires in COVID-19. The repertoire was sequenced with immunoSEQ multiplex PCR; TCRdb's copy has only in-frame clones and lacks some. The sample has about 72,000 clones; 70% to 90% are singletons. Sequenced sample: peripheral blood. These receptor sequences come from a man in his thirties or forties with acute or convalescent COVID-19. Each CDR3 is given with its conserved first and last residue. Where a row states a size, it is once, few, many or the class of an expanded clone; other rows omit it.

v_call	clone_size	j_call	cdr3_aa
TRBV29-1	NA	TRBJ2-6	CSVDSVDSGANVLTF
TRBV5-4	NA	TRBJ2-7	CASSDTGVDFSYEQYF
TRBV19	NA	TRBJ2-5	CASSIVPGQGKETQYF
TRBV29-1	NA	TRBJ2-7	CSVERDRGYEQYF
TRBV2	NA	TRBJ1-5	CASNRDRDNQPQHF
TRBV7-2	once	TRBJ2-4	CASSHVGQGPNIQYF
TRBV9	NA	TRBJ2-1	CASSEGGTLYNEQFF
TRBV10-3	NA	TRBJ2-3	CATRKGDYTDTQYF
TRBV30	NA	TRBJ1-5	CAWRGKGGNQPQHF
TRBV6-5	NA	TRBJ2-2	CASTSEAGGAGELFF
TRBV6-6	once	TRBJ2-1	CASTGWVYNEQFF
TRBV9	once	TRBJ2-1	CASSVAVWDGDSEQFF
TRBV9	NA	TRBJ1-6	CASSATVDPYNSPLHF
TRBV18	NA	TRBJ2-1	CASSPPGIAGGPFEQFF
TRBV9	NA	TRBJ2-3	CASSPGVTDTQYF
TRBV19	NA	TRBJ1-1	CASSTRKGAGNTEAFF
TRBV27	NA	TRBJ1-2	CASSLEGHYGYTF
TRBV28	NA	TRBJ2-1	CASSSTGVVSYNEQFF